These T cell receptor beta chains were read from a single sample in a study of blood T cell repertoires in COVID-19. TCRdb's table, derived via immunoSEQ multiplex PCR, lists solely in-frame clones and lacks some. The table records some 400,000 clones, 85% to 90% of them present only once. Sequencing input: PBMCs or T cells enriched from blood (not recorded which). The receptors originated from a man in his thirties or forties who had recovered from COVID-19. CDR3s include the opening cysteine and the closing phenylalanine or tryptophan. Where a row states a size, it is once, few, many or the class of an expanded clone; other rows omit it.

V gene	J gene	clone size	CDR3 protein
TRBV19	TRBJ1-1	NA	CASVRYGNTEAFF
TRBV19	TRBJ1-1	few	CASKLDRGRNTEAFF
TRBV24-1	TRBJ2-5	NA	CATAGAGAGTQYF
TRBV5-4	TRBJ2-7	NA	CASSLQGLADPEQYF
TRBV7-9	TRBJ1-4	NA	CASSEVGGSEKLFF
TRBV19	TRBJ2-7	NA	CASSPRLAGEGEQYF
TRBV7-2	TRBJ2-5	NA	CASSISWVSGTKETQYF
TRBV7-2	TRBJ2-1	once	CASSFGQAGDYNEQFF
TRBV28	TRBJ2-1	NA	CASSPGTYFWIF
TRBV30	TRBJ1-1	NA	CAWSVGGQATEAFF
TRBV19	TRBJ2-3	NA	CASSIEGDLTDTQYF
TRBV7-3	TRBJ2-1	NA	CASSLNRDVNEQFF
TRBV7-9	TRBJ1-2	NA	CASSFGQAYGYTF
TRBV30	TRBJ2-7	NA	CAWSPTPNYEQYF